The rows below give T cell receptor beta chains drawn from one sample of a study of cytomegalovirus exposure and HLA in healthy donors. Method: immunoSEQ multiplex PCR; TCRdb's copy keeps in-frame clones and lacks some. This sample has 130,000 or so clones; 70% to 80% occur once, and the top ten carry under 1.5%. Input material: PBMCs. These TCRs come from a female donor in good health and CMV-seronegative. The CDR3 runs from the conserved cysteine through the conserved F or W. D genes are given only for firm matches. Expanded clones get a size class; other rows say once, few or many, or leave the size out.

TRBD1	TRBV27	TRBJ2-5	-	TGTGCCAGCAGTTTTGGACAGGGTGGGGAAGAGACCCAGTACTTC	CASSFGQGGEETQYF
TRBD1	TRBV5-1	TRBJ2-7	-	TGCGCCAGCAGCACTCCCGGGACAGGGATCGACGAGCAGTACTTC	CASSTPGTGIDEQYF
TRBD1	TRBV6-6	TRBJ1-5	-	TGTGCCAGCAGCGGACAGGGGTCCAATCAGCCCCAGCATTTT	CASSGQGSNQPQHF
-	TRBV18	TRBJ2-3	-	TGTGCCAGCTCACCACTCTCCGCAGCGGTTGTGGCAGATACGCAGTATTTT	CASSPLSAAVVADTQYF
TRBD2	TRBV25-1	TRBJ2-3	-	TGTGCCAGCAGTGCCAGCGGGAGAGGAGATACGCAGTATTTT	CASSASGRGDTQYF
-	TRBV7-9	TRBJ1-1	-	TGTGCCAGCAGCTCTACTGACAGGCGAAGGGTTGAAGCTTTCTTT	CASSSTDRRRVEAFF
TRBD1	TRBV15	TRBJ2-2	-	TGTGCCACCAGCGCCCTTTTGGGCAGGGGGACCGGGGAGCTGTTTTTT	CATSALLGRGTGELFF
TRBD1	TRBV11-2	TRBJ2-7	-	TGTGCCAGCAGCCTGGACAGGGGCCACGAGCAGTACTTC	CASSLDRGHEQYF
TRBD1	TRBV7-2	TRBJ2-2	-	TGTGCCAGCAGCTCCGGACAGGCCTCGAACACCGGGGAGCTGTTTTTT	CASSSGQASNTGELFF
-	TRBV7-8	TRBJ2-7	-	TGTGCCAGCAGCTTAGGGACTAATCCCTACGAGCAGTACTTC	CASSLGTNPYEQYF
-	TRBV6-6	TRBJ2-5	-	TGTGCCAGCAGTTACTCACTGGGAGGAGAGACCCAGTACTTC	CASSYSLGGETQYF
TRBD2	TRBV5-1	TRBJ2-7	-	TGCGCCAGCAGCTCGAAATCCGGACTAGCGGGAGAGAGGGAGCAGTACTTC	CASSSKSGLAGEREQYF
-	TRBV9	TRBJ1-6	-	TGTGCCAGCAGCGGGGACTCCTCACCCCTCCACTTT	CASSGDSSPLHF
-	TRBV5-6	TRBJ2-1	-	TGTGCCATCCTCTTCCGGGGGGCAGAGAAAGGTGAGCAGTTCTTC	CAILFRGAEKGEQFF
TRBD1	TRBV11-2	TRBJ2-7	-	TGTGCCAGCCAGGACAGGATCGCTCTATACGAGCAGTACTTC	CASQDRIALYEQYF
-	TRBV13	TRBJ1-2	-	TGTGCCAGCAGCTCCCGAAGACAGGCGTCTAACTATGGCTACACCTTC	CASSSRRQASNYGYTF
-	TRBV4-3	TRBJ2-7	-	TGCGCCAGCAGCCAAGATCCCCAGGCGAGCTCCTACGAGCAGTACTTC	CASSQDPQASSYEQYF
-	TRBV19	TRBJ2-7	-	TGTGCCAGTAGTCCCCAGGGGGGTTACGAGCAGTACTTC	CASSPQGGYEQYF
-	TRBV5-1	TRBJ2-5	-	TGCGCCAGCAGCTTCAACAGGGGGGGCGAGACCCAGTACTTC	CASSFNRGGETQYF
TRBD1	TRBV10-3	TRBJ2-7	-	TGTGCCATCAATACCGGGACAGGGAATAGGAACGAGCAGTACTTC	CAINTGTGNRNEQYF
TRBD1	TRBV7-2	TRBJ2-1	-	TGTGCCAGCAGCCACTACGGGACAGAGATCTACAATGAGCAGTTCTTC	CASSHYGTEIYNEQFF
-	TRBV5-4	TRBJ1-2	few	TGTGCCAGCAGCTCACTAACGGACAGACGCTCCTATGGCTACACCTTC	CASSSLTDRRSYGYTF
-	TRBV21-1	TRBJ1-2	-	TGTGCCAGCATCCCCGGGGGACAGGAAGAATCTAACTATGGCTACACCTTC	CASIPGGQEESNYGYTF
-	TRBV2	TRBJ2-7	once	TGTGCCAGCAGTGAAGCTCCAGCCTACGAGCAGTACTTC	CASSEAPAYEQYF
-	TRBV7-3	TRBJ2-1	-	TGTGCCAGCAGCCGGGGAGGTTACAATGAGCAGTTCTTC	CASSRGGYNEQFF